A single sample is the source of the 16 T cell receptor beta chains below, sequenced in a study of PD-1 blockade in mismatch repair-deficient tumors. TCRdb's copy holds only in-frame clones and misses some; the assay was immunoSEQ multiplex PCR. The sample lists about 16,000 clones; roughly 84% were seen once. Sequenced material: PBMCs, taken before pembrolizumab treatment. These receptors came from an adult with mismatch repair-deficient cancer.

The chain combines TRBV7-3 with TRBJ2-3, with unresolved D. V dropped 1 base and J dropped 6 bases, with 8 bases sitting between them. Per the germline V gene, CDR1 is SGHTA and CDR2 is FQGTGA. The CDR3 spans 13 residues. The CDR3 DNA reads as TGTGCCAGCAGCTTAAACCCCGGGGATACGCAGTATTTT. Its protein product is CASSLNPGDTQYF.

J is TRBJ2-7 and V is TRBV5-6; 9 nucleotides match TRBD1. The V segment lost 3 bases and the J segment 4 bases; nucleotides outside the gene matches: 14. Germline CDR1 reads SGHDT; CDR2 reads YYEEEE. The CDR3 runs to 17 residues. CDR3 sequence reads: CASSSHSGTGSGYEQYF. CDR3 nucleotides: TGTGCCAGCAGCTCACACTCCGGGACAGGGTCAGGATACGAGCAGTACTTC.

The chain joins TRBV21-1 to TRBJ2-2. TRBV21-1 corresponds to a pseudogene. There are 18 residues in the CDR3. In DNA, the CDR3 is TGTGCCAGCAGCAAAGCTCCCGGGCTAGGCCTCGACACCGGGGAGCTGTTTTTT. Its protein product is CASSKAPGLGLDTGELFF.

This clone is deemed medium-sized. The genes are TRBV28 and TRBJ2-7, with D perhaps TRBD1 or TRBD2 (5 bases each). Per germline, CDR1 MDHEN and CDR2 SYDVKM. The germline V and J ends were trimmed by 5 bases and 2 bases, with 16 bases remaining between them. CDR3 length equals 15 residues. The CDR3 nucleotides are TGTGCCAGCAGTCCGTGGGACCGACCCCCCTACGAGCAGTACTTC. Protein sequence: CASSPWDRPPYEQYF.

The chain employs TRBV5-4 and TRBJ1-1; D is undetermined. The CDR3 spans 15 residues. CDR1 and CDR2 (germline): SGHNT, YYREEE (reference sequence). The ends were cut back, 2 bases at V and 4 bases at J, with 15 bases in the middle. The DNA of the CDR3 is TGTGCCAGCAGCTTTCGGCGGGGAGGTGGCACTGAAGCTTTCTTT. Translation gives CASSFRRGGGTEAFF.

The chain links TRBV7-9 to TRBJ1-1; D is ambiguous. Per the germline V gene, CDR1 is SEHNR and CDR2 is FQNEAQ (reference sequence). This CDR3 has 12 amino acids. Trimming pared 2 bases from V and 7 bases from J, leaving 8 bases between. Here the CDR3 reads CASSLLSNEAFF. The CDR3 coding sequence is TGTGCCAGCAGCTTATTGTCTAATGAAGCTTTCTTT.

This clone was seen a handful of times. The J gene is TRBJ2-1, the V gene TRBV6-6; 10 bases align to TRBD2. Looked up from germline, CDR1 is MNHNY and CDR2 is SVGAGI (reference sequence). CDR3 length: 15 residues. The V segment lost 8 bases and the J segment 4 bases; nucleotides outside the gene matches: 8. CDR3 in amino acids: CASERHSGRYNEQFF. In DNA form, the CDR3 reads TGTGCCAGCGAGAGGCATAGCGGGAGGTACAATGAGCAGTTCTTC.

The genes are TRBV12-5 and TRBJ2-3; TRBD2 aligns across 14 bases. The CDR3 extends over 18 amino acids. J lost 1 base, V lost 7 bases, and 10 bases had no gene match. Germline V gives CDR1 LGHNT, CDR2 FRNRAP. CDR3 protein: CASASGTSGSAGTDTQYF. The CDR3 nucleotides are TGTGCTAGTGCGTCCGGGACTAGCGGGAGCGCTGGCACAGATACGCAGTATTTT.

Details on this clone: Its ends do not fully match the called genes, so a read error is possible. This chain connects TRBV13 to TRBJ2-7; D is perhaps TRBD1 (5 bases). The CDR3 extends over 11 amino acids. Germline V lookup: CDR1 PRHDT, CDR2 FYEKMQ (reference sequence). The CDR3 protein is CASSLGDEQYF. The DNA of the CDR3 is TGTGCCAGCAGCCTAGGGGACGAGCAGTACTTC.

The chain recombines TRBV9 with TRBJ2-3, with D perhaps matching TRBD2 (5 bases). Between the trimmed V and J ends, which lost 0 bases and 2 bases, there was a span of 13 bases. CDR1 is SGDLS and CDR2 is YYNGEE in the germline V gene. CDR3 length: 16 residues. This CDR3 is CASSVAGLAYTDTQYF. The DNA of the CDR3 is TGTGCCAGCAGCGTAGCCGGTCTAGCCTACACAGATACGCAGTATTTT.

The chain carries TRBV11-2 and TRBJ2-5, with 9 bases lining up with TRBD2. From germline, CDR1 is SGHAT and CDR2 FQNNGV. V lost 3 bases and J lost 2; bases outside the gene matches: 16. The CDR3 covers 19 residues. Written as DNA, the CDR3 is TGTGCCAGCAGCTTCTTCTCGGTGGCTAGCGGGACTCTTCAAGAGACCCAGTACTTC. Residues: CASSFFSVASGTLQETQYF.

This rearrangement joins TRBV7-6 to TRBJ2-5, with 8 bases fitting TRBD1. The CDR3 is made up of 16 amino acids. The V and J ends lost 1 base and 2 bases, in that order; junction bases with no gene match: 6. The V gene's germline CDR1 is SGHVS and CDR2 FNYEAQ. The CDR3 loop reads CASSLGGTGFQETQYF. CDR3 coding DNA: TGTGCCAGCAGCTTAGGAGGGACAGGTTTTCAAGAGACCCAGTACTTC.

The chain couples TRBV7-8 to TRBJ2-1; tentatively, D is TRBD2 (7 bases). Trimming stripped 3 bases from V and 9 bases from J, with 21 bases between. CDR3 length: 16 residues. Germline lookup yields CDR1 SGHVS and CDR2 FQNEAQ. CDR3 loop: CASSFRLGGGQVEQFF. CDR3 bases: TGTGCCAGCAGCTTCCGTTTAGGGGGGGGTCAGGTTGAGCAGTTCTTC.

The CDR3 sequence is CATEPASGPYSKQFF. Written as DNA, the CDR3 is TGTGCCACAGAACCCGCTAGCGGGCCCTACTCGAAGCAGTTCTTC. This chain uses TRBV19 with TRBJ2-1; 8 nucleotides match TRBD2. CDR3 length: 15 amino acids. The ends lost 10 bases at V and 11 bases at J; junction bases unmatched: 19. The germline V gene has CDR1 LNHDA and CDR2 SQIVND (reference sequence). The entire variable domain, with the rest obtained from reference TRBV19 and TRBJ2-1, is as follows: DGGITQSPKYLFRKEGQNVTLSCEQNLNHDAMYWYRQDPGQGLRLIYYSQIVNDFQKGDIAEGYSVSREKKESFPLTVTSAQKNPTAFYLCATEPASGPYSKQFFGPGTRLTVL.

The chain joins TRBV18 to TRBJ1-2; 10 bases match TRBD1. CDR1 is KGHSH and CDR2 is LQKENI in the germline V gene. The CDR3 contains 15 residues. With 3 bases clipped from V and 3 bases from J, the junction kept 4 bases outside the gene matches. The CDR3 sequence: CASSPGDRGDYGYTF. CDR3 sequence (DNA): TGTGCCAGCTCACCTGGGGACAGGGGCGACTATGGCTACACCTTC.

The rearrangement uses TRBV5-8 and TRBJ2-7, with 7 bases identical to TRBD2. The CDR3 sequence is 14 residues long. The ends lost 0 bases at V and 2 bases at J; junction bases unmatched: 2. The germline gives CDR1 SGHTS, CDR2 YDEGEE. The CDR3 nucleotides read TGTGCCAGCAGCTTGGGGGGACTAACCTACGAGCAGTACTTC. Translation: CASSLGGLTYEQYF.